This is a list of T cell receptor beta chains from one sample in a study of blood T cell repertoires in COVID-19. Repertoires were generated with immunoSEQ multiplex PCR, while TCRdb's copy carries only in-frame clones and drops some. The data contain some 120,000 clones, about 76% of them singletons. Sample: peripheral blood. These receptors all stem from an elderly man with acute or convalescent COVID-19. Both conserved end residues are part of each CDR3. A D gene is named only where the DNA matches it firmly. Expanded clones get a size class; other rows say once, few or many, or leave the size out.

J,size,D,V,DNA,CDR3
TRBJ1-2,-,-,TRBV4-3,TGCGCCAGCAGCCAAGAATGGGAGGCAGGGCGAGGCTACACCTTC,CASSQEWEAGRGYTF
TRBJ2-7,-,-,TRBV18,TGTGCCAGCTCACCACTAGGTACTACCAATGGCGAGCAGTACTTC,CASSPLGTTNGEQYF
TRBJ2-7,-,TRBD2,TRBV7-2,TGTGCCAGCAGCTTACTAGCGGGGGGGTACTCCTACGAGCAGTACTTC,CASSLLAGGYSYEQYF
TRBJ2-5,-,-,TRBV5-6,TGTGCCAGCAGCTTGCGCGGACATATCCAAGAGACCCAGTACTTC,CASSLRGHIQETQYF
TRBJ1-1,-,-,TRBV10-3,TGTGCCATCCGAGGGAGTAACCAAAACACTGAAGCTTTCTTT,CAIRGSNQNTEAFF
TRBJ2-5,-,TRBD2,TRBV7-2,TGTGCCAGCAGCTTGGGTTTGAGTAGCGGGGGATTTGAGACCCAGTACTTC,CASSLGLSSGGFETQYF
TRBJ1-5,-,TRBD1,TRBV12-3/TRBV12-4,TGTGCCAGCAAAACAGGGGTCAATCAGCCCCAGCATTTT,CASKTGVNQPQHF
TRBJ2-3,-,TRBD2,TRBV10-3,TGTGCCATAAGCGGGGGGGCTGAAGATACGCAGTATTTT,CAISGGAEDTQYF
TRBJ2-3,once,TRBD1,TRBV3-1/TRBV3-2,TGTGCCAGCAGCCAAGATCGGACAGGGGTCCTGGGGAGTGCGCAGTATTTT,CASSQDRTGVLGSAQYF
TRBJ1-2,few,TRBD1,TRBV28,TGTGCCAGCCGGGACAGGGCATCCGGGTCCTATGGCTACACCTTC,CASRDRASGSYGYTF
TRBJ2-1,-,TRBD2,TRBV5-1,TGCGCCAGCAGCTTGGGTGCGGGGGGTACTTACAATGAGCAGTTCTTC,CASSLGAGGTYNEQFF
TRBJ2-3,-,TRBD2,TRBV4-2,TGTGCCAGCAGCCAATTCCTAGCGGGGGGGGTTAGCACAGATACGCAGTATTTT,CASSQFLAGGVSTDTQYF
TRBJ2-7,-,-,TRBV19,TGTGCCAGTAGTATCGGAGGGACGTACGAGCAGTACTTC,CASSIGGTYEQYF
TRBJ1-6,-,-,TRBV7-2,TGTGCCAGCAGCTTAAGGTGGGCGCGGGACGATTCACCCCTCCACTTT,CASSLRWARDDSPLHF
TRBJ2-3,-,TRBD2,TRBV6-6,TGTGCCAGCAGTTACACTAGCGCTCGCACAGATACGCAGTATTTT,CASSYTSARTDTQYF
TRBJ1-1,few,-,TRBV28,TGTGCCAGCAGTTTATCGTACACTGAAGCTTTCTTT,CASSLSYTEAFF
TRBJ1-4,-,TRBD1,TRBV19,TGTGCCAGTAGTATGGTGACAGGGGGCGCAAGGGAAAAACTGTTTTTT,CASSMVTGGAREKLFF
TRBJ2-1,-,-,TRBV29-1,TGCAGCGTTGTTGGTTCAGGGGTGAATGAGCAGTTCTTC,CSVVGSGVNEQFF
TRBJ1-5,-,-,TRBV30,TGTGCCTGGAGCGCCGGGACCGCCCTAGGAGGGAGCAATCAGCCCCAGCATTTT,CAWSAGTALGGSNQPQHF
TRBJ1-1,-,TRBD1,TRBV10-3,TGTGCCATCAGGACAGGGGGCGCGGGGACTGAAGCTTTCTTT,CAIRTGGAGTEAFF
TRBJ1-4,-,TRBD1,TRBV9,TGTGCCAGCAGTCCTCATTCCGGGACAGGCGTGGAACTGTTTTTT,CASSPHSGTGVELFF
TRBJ1-5,-,TRBD1,TRBV27,TGTGCCAGCAGTTCTGGGACAGGGAAAGGTCAGCCCCAGCATTTT,CASSSGTGKGQPQHF
TRBJ1-2,-,-,TRBV18,TGTGCCAGCTCTCTGGACATGAACTATGGCTACACCTTC,CASSLDMNYGYTF
TRBJ2-2,once,-,TRBV28,TGTGCCAGCCGTTTGGGCGGGGCGAACACCGGGGAGCTGTTTTTT,CASRLGGANTGELFF
TRBJ1-4,-,TRBD1,TRBV6-5,TGTGCCAGCACCCGACAGGGGGAAGGGTTCGAAAAACTGTTTTTT,CASTRQGEGFEKLFF
TRBJ2-3,few,TRBD2,TRBV3-1/TRBV3-2,TGTGCCAGCAGCCGGACTAGCGGGGGCCGTTTTAGCACAGATACGCAGTATTTT,CASSRTSGGRFSTDTQYF
TRBJ2-2,many,-,TRBV4-1,TGCGCCAGCAGCCAAGATGCAGGGTTCACCGGGGAGCTGTTTTTT,CASSQDAGFTGELFF
TRBJ1-6,-,-,TRBV9,TGTGCCAGCAGCGTTGCGGACAGTATTAATTCACCCCTCCACTTT,CASSVADSINSPLHF
TRBJ2-5,-,TRBD1,TRBV27,TGTGCCAGCAGCTACACCATGGGACAGGGGGGAGAGACCCAGTACTTC,CASSYTMGQGGETQYF
TRBJ2-2,-,-,TRBV7-9,TGTGCCAGCAGCTCGACTCGTAGTTTCACCGGGGAGCTGTTTTTT,CASSSTRSFTGELFF
TRBJ2-3,-,-,TRBV6-1,TGTGCCAGCAGTGAAACCGGACAGAAAGCAGATACGCAGTATTTT,CASSETGQKADTQYF
TRBJ1-6,few,-,TRBV19,TGTGCCAGTAGTCAGGGTTTTGAGAATTCACCCCTCCACTTT,CASSQGFENSPLHF
TRBJ2-5,-,TRBD1,TRBV28,TGTGCCAGCAGTTGGGCCGGGACAGTCGGCCAAGAGACCCAGTACTTC,CASSWAGTVGQETQYF
TRBJ2-1,once,-,TRBV6-4,TGTGCCAGCACCCCGAGCCAGGGCGTTTGGCATGAGCAGTTCTTC,CASTPSQGVWHEQFF
TRBJ1-5,-,-,TRBV6-5,TGTGCCAGCGGGCGCCAGGGAGGTTATCAGCCCCAGCATTTT,CASGRQGGYQPQHF
TRBJ1-1,-,-,TRBV5-8,TGTGCCAGCAGCTTGGTAGCTAACAGGGACACTGAAGCTTTCTTT,CASSLVANRDTEAFF
TRBJ2-1,-,-,TRBV4-2,TGTGCCAGCAGCCAAGCCGCCAGGGAAGGTGAGCAGTTCTTC,CASSQAAREGEQFF
TRBJ2-2,-,-,TRBV4-3,TGCGCCAGCAGCCAAGGGACAGAAAACACCGGGGAGCTGTTTTTT,CASSQGTENTGELFF
TRBJ2-7,-,-,TRBV10-3,TGTGCCATCAGTGAGTCGGTCAGGGTATCCTACGAGCAGTACTTC,CAISESVRVSYEQYF
TRBJ2-7,few,TRBD1,TRBV6-6,TGTGCCAGCAGTCGGACAGGGGGCGACGAGCAGTACTTC,CASSRTGGDEQYF
TRBJ2-3,-,TRBD1,TRBV5-1,TGCGCCAGCAGCTTGGGGACAGGGGTTTTCCGCGCAGATACGCAGTATTTT,CASSLGTGVFRADTQYF
TRBJ2-2,-,TRBD2,TRBV11-2,TGTGCCAGCAGCCCACGGACTAGCATCACCGGGGAGCTGTTTTTT,CASSPRTSITGELFF
TRBJ1-4,-,-,TRBV5-1,TGCGCCAGCAGCTTGGACAGGGCAACTAATGAAAAACTGTTTTTT,CASSLDRATNEKLFF
TRBJ1-5,-,-,TRBV6-4,TGTGCCAGCAGGAGGGAGGGGTTGCCGGGGGTTTGCCAGCCCCAGCATTTT,CASRREGLPGVCQPQHF
TRBJ1-5,-,TRBD1,TRBV2,TGTGCCGGTGGGACAGAGACTGATCAGCCCCAGCATTTT,CAGGTETDQPQHF
TRBJ1-2,-,-,TRBV4-3,TGCGCCAGCAGCCAAGAGGTCACGGGAGGCTACACCTTC,CASSQEVTGGYTF
TRBJ2-1,-,-,TRBV5-1,TGCGCCAGCAGCTTGGTACAGGGAAGGGTTAATGAGCAGTTCTTC,CASSLVQGRVNEQFF
TRBJ1-2,once,TRBD1,TRBV19,TGTGCCAGTTCCCGGGACAGGGGCCACTATGGCTACACCTTC,CASSRDRGHYGYTF
TRBJ1-2,-,-,TRBV7-9,TGTGCCAGCAGCTTCCCAGGGGCACCGGGGGGCTACACCTTC,CASSFPGAPGGYTF